The entry that follows covers one T cell receptor (beta chain) sequence. The data were obtained in a study of blood T cell repertoires in COVID-19. Turning to the study itself: Acute-phase and convalescent COVID-19 samples originated in the United States, Italy and Spain. Nucleic acid was either cDNA or gDNA, and it came from T cells, B-cell-depleted T cells, or PBMCs.

Per the original data handling: From reference gene primer amplification, estimates of nucleated cell counts were derived. The repertoire was sequenced with immunoSEQ multiplex PCR; TCRdb's copy has only in-frame clones and lacks some. V, J and clone size are taken as reported in that table, and D and trimming were inferred from the DNA itself. The sample consists of a few hundred thousand clones, more than 85% of them appearing once. V lost 2 bases and J 8 bases, leaving 18 bases between the germline ends. The CDR3 is 16 residues long. Germline lookup yields CDR1 MNHNY and CDR2 SVGAGI (reference sequence).

This sequence originates from a man aged 55 to 69 with acute or convalescent COVID-19. The rearrangement joins TRBV6-6 to TRBJ2-2, with D tentatively TRBD1 (7 bases). The sequenced material came from peripheral blood. The CDR3: CASSYIRGEASGELFF. CDR3 nucleotides: TGTGCCAGCAGTTACATCAGGGGGGAGGCATCGGGGGAGCTGTTTTTT.